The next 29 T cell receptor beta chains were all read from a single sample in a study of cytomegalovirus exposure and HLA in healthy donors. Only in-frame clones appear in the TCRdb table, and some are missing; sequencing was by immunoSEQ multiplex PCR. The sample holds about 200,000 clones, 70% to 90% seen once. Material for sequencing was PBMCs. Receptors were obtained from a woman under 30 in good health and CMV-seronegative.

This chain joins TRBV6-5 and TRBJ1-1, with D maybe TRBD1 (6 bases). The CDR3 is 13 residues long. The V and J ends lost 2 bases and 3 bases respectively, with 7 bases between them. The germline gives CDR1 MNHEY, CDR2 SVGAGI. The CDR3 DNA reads TGTGCCAGCAGTTACAGGACAGACACTGAAGCTTTCTTT. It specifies CASSYRTDTEAFF.

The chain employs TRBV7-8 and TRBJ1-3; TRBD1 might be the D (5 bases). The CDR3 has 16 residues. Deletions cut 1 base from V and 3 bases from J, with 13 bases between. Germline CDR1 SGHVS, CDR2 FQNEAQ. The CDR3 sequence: CASSLGLQAGGNTIYF. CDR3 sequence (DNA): TGTGCCAGCAGCTTAGGGCTACAGGCTGGTGGAAACACCATATATTTT. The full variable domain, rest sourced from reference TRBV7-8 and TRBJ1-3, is GAGVSQSPRYKVAKRGQDVALRCDPISGHVSLFWYQQALGQGPEFLTYFQNEAQLDKSGLPSDRFFAERPEGSVSTLKIQRTQQEDSAVYLCASSLGLQAGGNTIYFGEGSWLTVV.

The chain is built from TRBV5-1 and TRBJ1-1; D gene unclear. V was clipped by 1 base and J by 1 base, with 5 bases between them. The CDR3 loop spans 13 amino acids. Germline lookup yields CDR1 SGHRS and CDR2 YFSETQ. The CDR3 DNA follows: TGCGCCAGCAGCTTGCCCCCGAACACTGAAGCTTTCTTT. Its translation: CASSLPPNTEAFF.

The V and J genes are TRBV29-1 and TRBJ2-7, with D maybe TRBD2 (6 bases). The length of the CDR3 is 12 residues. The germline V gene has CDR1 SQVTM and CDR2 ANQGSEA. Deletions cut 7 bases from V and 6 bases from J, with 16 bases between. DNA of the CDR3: TGCAGCGGCCGGACTATTACGGGCGAGCAGTACTTC. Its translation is CSGRTITGEQYF.

CDR3 nucleotides: TGTGCCAGCAGTGAACAGGGGGCAAAGGGAAACACCATATATTTT. This sequence encodes CASSEQGAKGNTIYF. The rearrangement uses TRBV7-9 and TRBJ1-3, with TRBD1 identical over 9 bases. Germline trimming cut 6 bases from V and 4 bases from J; bases unmatched to any gene: 7. This CDR3 has 15 amino acids. CDR1 is SEHNR, CDR2 FQNEAQ, per germline (reference sequence).

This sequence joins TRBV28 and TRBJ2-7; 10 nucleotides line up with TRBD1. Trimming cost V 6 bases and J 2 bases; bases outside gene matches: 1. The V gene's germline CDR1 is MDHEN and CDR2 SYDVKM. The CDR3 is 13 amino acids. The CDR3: CASRDRGTYEQYF. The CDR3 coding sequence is TGTGCCAGCAGGGACAGGGGGACCTACGAGCAGTACTTC.

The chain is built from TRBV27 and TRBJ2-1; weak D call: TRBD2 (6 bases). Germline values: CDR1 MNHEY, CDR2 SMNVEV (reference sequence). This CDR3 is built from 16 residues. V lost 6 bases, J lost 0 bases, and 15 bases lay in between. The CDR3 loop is CASSSDRGTSYNEQFF. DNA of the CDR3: TGTGCCAGCAGCTCAGACCGGGGGACCTCCTACAATGAGCAGTTCTTC.

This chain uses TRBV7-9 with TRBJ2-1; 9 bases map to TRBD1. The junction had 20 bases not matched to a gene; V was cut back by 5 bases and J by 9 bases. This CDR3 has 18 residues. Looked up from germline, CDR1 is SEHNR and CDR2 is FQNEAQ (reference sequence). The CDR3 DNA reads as TGTGCCAGCAGCCTCAGGACAGGGGAAAGGGACAGCGGAGGTGAGCAGTTCTTC. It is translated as CASSLRTGERDSGGEQFF.

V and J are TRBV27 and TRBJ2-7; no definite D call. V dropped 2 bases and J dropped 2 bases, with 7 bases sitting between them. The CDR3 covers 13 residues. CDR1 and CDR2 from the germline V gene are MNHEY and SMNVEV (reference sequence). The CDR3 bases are TGTGCCAGCAGTTTAGTGTATACCTACGAGCAGTACTTC. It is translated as CASSLVYTYEQYF.

In DNA form, the CDR3 reads TGTGCCACCAGCAGAGTTGAGACGCCGCTTCAGCCCCAGCATTTT. Amino acid sequence: CATSRVETPLQPQHF. V gene TRBV15 combines with J gene TRBJ1-5; D unresolved. V was cut by 1 base and J by 6 bases, with 13 bases left in between. Per germline, CDR1 LNHNV and CDR2 YYDKDF (reference sequence). This CDR3 contains 15 residues. The full variable domain, completed using reference TRBV15 and TRBJ1-5, is DAMVIQNPRYQVTQFGKPVTLSCSQTLNHNVMYWYQQKSSQAPKLLFHYYDKDFNNEADTPDNFQSRRPNTSFCFLDIRSPGLGDTAMYLCATSRVETPLQPQHFGDGTRLSIL.

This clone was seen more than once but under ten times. The CDR3 sequence is CASSFSAQGATGELFF. In nucleotides, the CDR3 is TGCGCCAGCAGCTTCAGCGCCCAGGGGGCAACCGGGGAGCTGTTTTTT. This sequence joins TRBV4-1 and TRBJ2-2, with TRBD1 identical over 8 bases. V was clipped by 5 bases and J by 5 bases; unmatched bases: 10. The length of the CDR3 is 16 residues. Germline-derived CDR1 and CDR2 are MGHRA and YSYEKL.

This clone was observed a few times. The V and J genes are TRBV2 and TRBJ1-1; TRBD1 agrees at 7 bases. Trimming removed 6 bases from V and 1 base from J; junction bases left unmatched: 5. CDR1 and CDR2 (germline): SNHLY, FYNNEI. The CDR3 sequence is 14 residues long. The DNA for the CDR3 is TGTGCCAGCAGGCGGGACAGTAGGAACACTGAAGCTTTCTTT. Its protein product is CASRRDSRNTEAFF. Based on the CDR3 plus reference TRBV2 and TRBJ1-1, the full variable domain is EPEVTQTPSHQVTQMGQEVILRCVPISNHLYFYWYRQILGQKVEFLVSFYNNEISEKSEIFDDQFSVERPDGSNFTLKIRSTKLEDSAMYFCASRRDSRNTEAFFGQGTRLTVV.

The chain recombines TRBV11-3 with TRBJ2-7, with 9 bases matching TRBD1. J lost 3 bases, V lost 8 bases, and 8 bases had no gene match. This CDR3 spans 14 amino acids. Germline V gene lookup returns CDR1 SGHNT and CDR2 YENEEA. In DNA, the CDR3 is TGTGCCAGCCCCCAAGGGACAGGGATCTACGAGCAGTACTTC. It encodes CASPQGTGIYEQYF.

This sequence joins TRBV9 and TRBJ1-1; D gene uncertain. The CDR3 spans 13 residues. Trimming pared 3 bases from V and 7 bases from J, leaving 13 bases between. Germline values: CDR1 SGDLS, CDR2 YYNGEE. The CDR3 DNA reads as TGTGCCAGCAGCGGCGGGGAGGACGGTGAAGCTTTCTTT. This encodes CASSGGEDGEAFF.

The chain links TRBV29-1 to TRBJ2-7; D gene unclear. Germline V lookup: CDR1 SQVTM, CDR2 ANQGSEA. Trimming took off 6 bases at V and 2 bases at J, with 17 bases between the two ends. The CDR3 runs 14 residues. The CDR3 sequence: CSVVYTVMTYEQYF. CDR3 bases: TGCAGCGTCGTCTATACAGTGATGACCTACGAGCAGTACTTC.

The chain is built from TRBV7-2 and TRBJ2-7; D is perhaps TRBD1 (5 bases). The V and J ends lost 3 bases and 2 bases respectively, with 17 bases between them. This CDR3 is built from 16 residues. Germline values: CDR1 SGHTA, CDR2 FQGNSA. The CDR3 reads CASSFPSETATYEQYF. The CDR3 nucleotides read TGTGCCAGCAGCTTTCCTTCCGAGACAGCGACCTACGAGCAGTACTTC.

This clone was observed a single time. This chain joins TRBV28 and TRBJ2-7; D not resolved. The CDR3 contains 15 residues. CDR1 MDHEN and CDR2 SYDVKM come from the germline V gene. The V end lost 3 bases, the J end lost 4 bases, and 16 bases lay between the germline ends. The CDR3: CASSFPPPQAYEQYF. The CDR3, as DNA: TGTGCCAGCAGTTTTCCACCCCCCCAGGCGTACGAGCAGTACTTC. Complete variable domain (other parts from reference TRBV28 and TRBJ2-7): DVKVTQSSRYLVKRTGEKVFLECVQDMDHENMFWYRQDPGLGLRLIYFSYDVKMKEKGDIPEGYSVSREKKERFSLILESASTNQTSMYLCASSFPPPQAYEQYFGPGTRLTVT.

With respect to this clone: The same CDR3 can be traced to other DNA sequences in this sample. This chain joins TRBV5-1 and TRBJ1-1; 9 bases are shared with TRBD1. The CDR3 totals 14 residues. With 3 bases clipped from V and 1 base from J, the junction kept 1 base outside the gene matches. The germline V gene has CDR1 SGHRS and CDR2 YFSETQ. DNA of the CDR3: TGCGCCAGCAGCTGGACAGGGGCGAACACTGAAGCTTTCTTT. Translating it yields CASSWTGANTEAFF.

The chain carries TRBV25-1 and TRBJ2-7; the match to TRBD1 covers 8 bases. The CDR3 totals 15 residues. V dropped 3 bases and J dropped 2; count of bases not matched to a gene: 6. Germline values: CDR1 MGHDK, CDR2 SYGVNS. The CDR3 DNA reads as TGTGCCAGCAGTGACCCGGACAGGGAAACCTACGAGCAGTACTTC. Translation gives CASSDPDRETYEQYF.

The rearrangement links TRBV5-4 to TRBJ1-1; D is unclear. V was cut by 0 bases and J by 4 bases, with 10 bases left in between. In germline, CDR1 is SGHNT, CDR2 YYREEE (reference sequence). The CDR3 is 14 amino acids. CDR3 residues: CASSLAGVGTEAFF. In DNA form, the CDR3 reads TGTGCCAGCAGCTTGGCGGGAGTAGGCACTGAAGCTTTCTTT.

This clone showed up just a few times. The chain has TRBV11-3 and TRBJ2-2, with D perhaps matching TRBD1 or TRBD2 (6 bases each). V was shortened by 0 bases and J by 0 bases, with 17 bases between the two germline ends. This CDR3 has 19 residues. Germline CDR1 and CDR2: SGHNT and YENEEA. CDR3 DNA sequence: TGTGCCAGCAGCTTAGAGCCCGGTAGCGGACAGACGAACACCGGGGAGCTGTTTTTT. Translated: CASSLEPGSGQTNTGELFF.

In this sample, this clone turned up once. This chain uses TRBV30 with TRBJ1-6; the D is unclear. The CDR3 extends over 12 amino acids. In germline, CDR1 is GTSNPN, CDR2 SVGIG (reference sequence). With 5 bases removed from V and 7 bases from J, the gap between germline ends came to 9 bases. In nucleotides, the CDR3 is TGTGCCTGGGGGGTTCTGAATTCACCCCTCCACTTT. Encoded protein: CAWGVLNSPLHF.

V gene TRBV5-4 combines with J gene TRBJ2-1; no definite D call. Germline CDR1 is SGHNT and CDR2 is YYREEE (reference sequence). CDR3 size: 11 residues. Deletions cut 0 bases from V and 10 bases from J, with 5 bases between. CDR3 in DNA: TGTGCCAGCAGCTTGGACCGGGAGCAGTTCTTC. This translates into CASSLDREQFF.

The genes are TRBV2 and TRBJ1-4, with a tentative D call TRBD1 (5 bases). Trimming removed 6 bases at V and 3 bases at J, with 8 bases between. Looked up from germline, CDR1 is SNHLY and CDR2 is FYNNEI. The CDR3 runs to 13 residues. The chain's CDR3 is CASRGGANEKLFF. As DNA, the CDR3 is TGTGCCAGCAGGGGGGGGGCTAATGAAAAACTGTTTTTT.

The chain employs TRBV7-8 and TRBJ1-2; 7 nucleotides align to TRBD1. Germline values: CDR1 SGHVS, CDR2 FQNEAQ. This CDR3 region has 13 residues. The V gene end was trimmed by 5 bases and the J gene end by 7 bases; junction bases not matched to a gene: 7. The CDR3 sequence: CASSNDREAGYTF. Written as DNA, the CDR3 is TGTGCCAGCAGCAACGACAGGGAGGCTGGCTACACCTTC. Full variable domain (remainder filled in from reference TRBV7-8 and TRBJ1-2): GAGVSQSPRYKVAKRGQDVALRCDPISGHVSLFWYQQALGQGPEFLTYFQNEAQLDKSGLPSDRFFAERPEGSVSTLKIQRTQQEDSAVYLCASSNDREAGYTFGSGTRLTVV.

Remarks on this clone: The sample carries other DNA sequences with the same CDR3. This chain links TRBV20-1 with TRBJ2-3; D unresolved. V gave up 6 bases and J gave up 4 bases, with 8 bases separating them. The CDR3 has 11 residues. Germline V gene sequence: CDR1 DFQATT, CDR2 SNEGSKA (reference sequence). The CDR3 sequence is CSAPLADTQYF. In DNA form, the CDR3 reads TGCAGTGCGCCCCTAGCAGATACGCAGTATTTT.

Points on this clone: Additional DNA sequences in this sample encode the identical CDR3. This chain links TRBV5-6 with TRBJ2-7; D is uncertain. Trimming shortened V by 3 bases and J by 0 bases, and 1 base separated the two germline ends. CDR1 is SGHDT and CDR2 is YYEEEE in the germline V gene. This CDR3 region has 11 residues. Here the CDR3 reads CASSSSYEQYF. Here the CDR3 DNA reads TGTGCCAGCAGCTCCTCCTACGAGCAGTACTTC. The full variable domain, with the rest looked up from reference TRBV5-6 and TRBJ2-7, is DAGVTQSPTHLIKTRGQQVTLRCSPKSGHDTVSWYQQALGQGPQFIFQYYEEEERQRGNFPDRFSGHQFPNYSSELNVNALLLGDSALYLCASSSSYEQYFGPGTRLTVT.

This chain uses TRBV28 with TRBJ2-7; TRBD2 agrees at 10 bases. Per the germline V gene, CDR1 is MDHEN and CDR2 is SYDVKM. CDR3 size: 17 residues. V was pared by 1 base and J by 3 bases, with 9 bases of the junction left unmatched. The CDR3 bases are TGTGCCAGCAGTTTATCCCCCGGGGCTAGCGGGAGCTACGAGCAGTACTTC. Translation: CASSLSPGASGSYEQYF.

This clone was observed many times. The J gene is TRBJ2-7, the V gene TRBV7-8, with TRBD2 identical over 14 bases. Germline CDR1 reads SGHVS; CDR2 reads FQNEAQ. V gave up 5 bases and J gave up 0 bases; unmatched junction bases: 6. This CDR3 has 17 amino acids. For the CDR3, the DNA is TGTGCCAGCAGCACGGGACTAGCGGGGGTTCGCTCCTACGAGCAGTACTTC. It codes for CASSTGLAGVRSYEQYF.